This T cell receptor beta chain was found in a study of T cell responses to AZD1222 COVID-19 vaccine. Sequencing used immunoSEQ multiplex PCR; TCRdb keeps in-frame clones, though not all of them. The sample contains about 67,000 clones, about four fifths of which appear only once. The length of the CDR3 is 17 residues. Germline V lookup: CDR1 SGHTA, CDR2 FQGNSA. V was clipped by 5 bases and J by 8 bases; unmatched bases: 14. Notes on the study in general: Regions left unmutated in variants are reportedly the target of nearly half of spike-specific TCRs. It was only a handful of AZD1222 recipients who were seropositive at baseline. Most donors were white British and more were female, and clonal diversity was possibly underestimated.

On this clone: Its antigen is not identified.

The chain has TRBV7-2 and TRBJ1-4; TRBD1 agrees at 10 bases. The sample consisted of peripheral blood, taken 28 days after the second AZD1222 dose. The receptor's source is an adult who received the AZD1222 COVID-19 vaccine. The CDR3 protein is CASSPSRDRGRNEKLFF. CDR3 coding DNA: TGTGCCAGCAGCCCGAGCCGGGACAGGGGACGAAACGAAAAACTGTTTTTT.